Included here is one T cell receptor beta chain sequence, with context. Germline lookup yields CDR1 MDHEN and CDR2 SYDVKM. The V segment lost 3 bases and the J segment 4 bases; nucleotides outside the gene matches: 9. This CDR3 comprises 16 residues. This specimen belongs to a study of blood T cell repertoires in COVID-19. Study in general: Sites in the United States, Italy and Spain provided acute and convalescent COVID-19 samples. PBMCs, B-cell-depleted T cells, or T cells were the source of the cDNA or gDNA that made up the material.

Under the authors' procedure: How many nucleated cells were present was estimated from reference gene primer amplification. The protocol was immunoSEQ multiplex PCR, while the TCRdb copy is restricted to in-frame clones and leaves out a portion. V, J and clone size are taken as reported in that table, and D and trimming were inferred from the DNA itself. The repertoire consists of about 55,000 clones, with about 82% occurring once and the leading ten covering about 13%. V and J are TRBV28 and TRBJ1-1, with 9 bases matching TRBD1. This clonotype originated in a human donor in a cohort sampled during active COVID-19. The material sequenced was peripheral blood. CDR3 residues: CASSFTGGGFTTEAFF. CDR3 coding DNA: TGTGCCAGCAGTTTTACAGGGGGCGGTTTCACCACTGAAGCTTTCTTT.